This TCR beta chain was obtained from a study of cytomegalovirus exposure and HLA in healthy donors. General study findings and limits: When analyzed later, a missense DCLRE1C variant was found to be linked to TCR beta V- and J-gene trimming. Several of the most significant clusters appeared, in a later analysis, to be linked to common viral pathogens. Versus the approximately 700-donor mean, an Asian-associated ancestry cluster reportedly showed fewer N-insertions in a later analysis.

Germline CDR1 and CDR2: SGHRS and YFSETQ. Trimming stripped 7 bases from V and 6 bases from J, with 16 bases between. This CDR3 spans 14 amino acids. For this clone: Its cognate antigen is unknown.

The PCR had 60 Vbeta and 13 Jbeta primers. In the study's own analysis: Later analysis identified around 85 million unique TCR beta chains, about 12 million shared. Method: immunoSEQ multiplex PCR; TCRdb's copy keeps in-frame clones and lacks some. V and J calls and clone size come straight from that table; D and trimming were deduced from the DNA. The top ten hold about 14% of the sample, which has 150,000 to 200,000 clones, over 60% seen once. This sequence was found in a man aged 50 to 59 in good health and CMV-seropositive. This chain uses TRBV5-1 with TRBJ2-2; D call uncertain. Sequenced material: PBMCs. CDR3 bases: TGCGCCAGCCGGTGGGCAGGATCAGCCGGGGAGCTGTTTTTT. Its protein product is CASRWAGSAGELFF.